This entry is about one T cell receptor (beta chain). Its antigen is not known. Sequencing used immunoSEQ multiplex PCR; TCRdb keeps in-frame clones, though not all of them. The profile covers about 31,000 clones, with around 87% appearing a single time and about 14% taken by the ten largest. This record comes from a study of T cell responses to AZD1222 COVID-19 vaccine. The ends were cut back, 3 bases at V and 2 bases at J, with 7 bases in the middle. Germline V gene data show CDR1 as KGHSH and CDR2 as LQKENI. This CDR3 comprises 13 residues. The study, taken as a whole, reports: Baseline antibody screening turned up just a handful of seropositive AZD1222 recipients. Donors, mostly white British, included more females; clonal diversity was possibly underestimated.

The specimen comprised peripheral blood, sampled 28 days after the second AZD1222 dose. The rearrangement uses TRBV18 and TRBJ1-2, with a weak D call TRBD1 (5 bases). The sequence came from an adult who received the AZD1222 COVID-19 vaccine. CDR3 protein: CASSPAGNYGYTF. The CDR3 region has the DNA TGTGCCAGCTCACCGGCAGGGAACTATGGCTACACCTTC.